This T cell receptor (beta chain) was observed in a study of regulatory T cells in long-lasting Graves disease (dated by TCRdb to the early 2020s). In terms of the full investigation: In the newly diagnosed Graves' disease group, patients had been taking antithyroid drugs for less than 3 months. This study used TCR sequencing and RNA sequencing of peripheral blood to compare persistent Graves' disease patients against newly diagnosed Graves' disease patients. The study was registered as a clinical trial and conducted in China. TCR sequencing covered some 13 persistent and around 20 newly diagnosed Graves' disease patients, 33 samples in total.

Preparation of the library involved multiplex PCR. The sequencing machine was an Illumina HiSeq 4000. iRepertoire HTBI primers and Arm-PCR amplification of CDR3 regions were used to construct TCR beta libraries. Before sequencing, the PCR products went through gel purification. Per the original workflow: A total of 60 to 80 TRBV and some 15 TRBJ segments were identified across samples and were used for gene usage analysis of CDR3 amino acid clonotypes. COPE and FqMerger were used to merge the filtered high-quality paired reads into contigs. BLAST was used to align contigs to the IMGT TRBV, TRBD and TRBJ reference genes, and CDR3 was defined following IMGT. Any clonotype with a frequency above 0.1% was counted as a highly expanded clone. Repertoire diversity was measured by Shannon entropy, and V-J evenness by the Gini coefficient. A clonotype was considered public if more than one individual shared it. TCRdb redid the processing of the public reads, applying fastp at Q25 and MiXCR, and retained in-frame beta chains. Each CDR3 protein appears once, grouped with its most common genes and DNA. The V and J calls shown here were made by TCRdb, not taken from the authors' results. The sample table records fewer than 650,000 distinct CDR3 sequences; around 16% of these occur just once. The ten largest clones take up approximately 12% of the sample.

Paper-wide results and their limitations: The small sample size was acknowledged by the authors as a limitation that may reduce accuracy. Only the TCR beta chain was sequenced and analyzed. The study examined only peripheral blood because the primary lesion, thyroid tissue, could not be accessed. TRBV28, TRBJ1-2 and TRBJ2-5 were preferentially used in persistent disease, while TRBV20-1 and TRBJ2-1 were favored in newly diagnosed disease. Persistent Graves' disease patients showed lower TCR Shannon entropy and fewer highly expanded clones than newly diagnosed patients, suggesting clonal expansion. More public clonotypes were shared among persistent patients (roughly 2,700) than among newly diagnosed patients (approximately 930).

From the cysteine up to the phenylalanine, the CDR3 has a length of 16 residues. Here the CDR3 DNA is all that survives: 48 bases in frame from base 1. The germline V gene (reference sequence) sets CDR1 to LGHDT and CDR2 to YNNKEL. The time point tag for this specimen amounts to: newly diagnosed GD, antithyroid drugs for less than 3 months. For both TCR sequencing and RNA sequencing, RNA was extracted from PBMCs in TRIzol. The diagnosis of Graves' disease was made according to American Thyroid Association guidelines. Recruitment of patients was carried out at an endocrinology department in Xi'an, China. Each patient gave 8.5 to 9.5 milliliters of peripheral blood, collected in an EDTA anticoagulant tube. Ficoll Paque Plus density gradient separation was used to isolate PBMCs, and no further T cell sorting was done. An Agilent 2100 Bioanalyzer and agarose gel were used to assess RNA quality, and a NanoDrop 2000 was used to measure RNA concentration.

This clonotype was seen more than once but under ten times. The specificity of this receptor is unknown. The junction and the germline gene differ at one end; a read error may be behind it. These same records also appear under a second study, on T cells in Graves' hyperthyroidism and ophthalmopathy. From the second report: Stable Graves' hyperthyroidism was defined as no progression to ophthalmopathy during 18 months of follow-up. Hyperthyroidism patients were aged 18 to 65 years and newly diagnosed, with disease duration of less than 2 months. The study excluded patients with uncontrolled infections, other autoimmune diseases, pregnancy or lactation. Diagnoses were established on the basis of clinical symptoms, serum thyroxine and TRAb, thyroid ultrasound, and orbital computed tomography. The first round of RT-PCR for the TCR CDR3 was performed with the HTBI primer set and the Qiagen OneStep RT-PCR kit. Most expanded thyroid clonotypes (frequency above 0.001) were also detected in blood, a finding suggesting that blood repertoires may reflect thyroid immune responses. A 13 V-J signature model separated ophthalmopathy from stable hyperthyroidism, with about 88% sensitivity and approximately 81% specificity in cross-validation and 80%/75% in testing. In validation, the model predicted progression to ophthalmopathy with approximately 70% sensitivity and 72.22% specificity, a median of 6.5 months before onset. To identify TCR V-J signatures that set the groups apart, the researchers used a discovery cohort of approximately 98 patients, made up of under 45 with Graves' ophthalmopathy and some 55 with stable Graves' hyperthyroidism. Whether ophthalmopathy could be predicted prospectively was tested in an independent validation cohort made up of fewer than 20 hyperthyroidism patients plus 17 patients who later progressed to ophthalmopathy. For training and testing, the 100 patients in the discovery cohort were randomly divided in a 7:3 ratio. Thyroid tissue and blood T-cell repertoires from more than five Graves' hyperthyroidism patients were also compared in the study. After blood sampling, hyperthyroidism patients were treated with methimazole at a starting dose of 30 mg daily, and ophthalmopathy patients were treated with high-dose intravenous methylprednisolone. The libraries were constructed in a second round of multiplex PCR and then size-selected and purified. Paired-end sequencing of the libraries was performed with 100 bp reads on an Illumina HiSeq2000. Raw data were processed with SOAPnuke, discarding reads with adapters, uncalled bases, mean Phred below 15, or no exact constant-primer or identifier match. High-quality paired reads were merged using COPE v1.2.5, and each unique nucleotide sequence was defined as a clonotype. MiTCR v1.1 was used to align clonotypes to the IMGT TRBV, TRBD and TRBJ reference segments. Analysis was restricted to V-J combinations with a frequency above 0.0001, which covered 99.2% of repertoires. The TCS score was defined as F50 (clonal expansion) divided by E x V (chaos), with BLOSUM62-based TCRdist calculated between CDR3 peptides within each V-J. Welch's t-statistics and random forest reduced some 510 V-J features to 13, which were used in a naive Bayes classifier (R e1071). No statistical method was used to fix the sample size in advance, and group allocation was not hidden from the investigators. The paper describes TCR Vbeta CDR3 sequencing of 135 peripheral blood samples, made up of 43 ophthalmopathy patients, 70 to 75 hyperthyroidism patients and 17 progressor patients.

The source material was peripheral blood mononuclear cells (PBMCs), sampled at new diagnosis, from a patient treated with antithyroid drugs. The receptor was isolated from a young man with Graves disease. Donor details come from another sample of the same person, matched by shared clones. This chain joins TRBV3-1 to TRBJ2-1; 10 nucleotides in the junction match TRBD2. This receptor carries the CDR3 CASSPRSGRAYNVQFF. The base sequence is TGTGCCAGCAGCCCTCGGAGCGGGAGGGCCTACAATGTGCAGTTCTTC.